The T cell receptor beta chain under discussion was sequenced for a study of blood T cell repertoires in COVID-19. The overall study: Italy, Spain and the United States were the sources of the convalescent and acute COVID-19 samples. Sources were T cells, B-cell-depleted T cells, or PBMCs; the material itself was cDNA or gDNA.

Germline V gene lookup returns CDR1 SGHKS and CDR2 YYEKEE (reference sequence). J gave up 7 bases and V 4 bases, and 5 bases lay outside the gene matches. The CDR3 consists of 13 residues. In the authors' methods: Using reference gene primer amplification, nucleated cell counts were estimated. Only in-frame clones appear in the TCRdb table, and some are missing; sequencing was by immunoSEQ multiplex PCR. The V and J calls and the clone size are those of that table, but D and trimming were determined from the DNA. The data show fewer than 150,000 clones, around 87% seen once. This TCR was sampled from a woman aged 55-70 years with acute or convalescent COVID-19. This rearrangement joins TRBV5-5 to TRBJ1-5; TRBD1 aligns across 7 bases. Material: peripheral blood. CDR3 loop: CASSRDRAQPQHF. CDR3 nucleotides: TGTGCCAGCAGCCGAGACAGGGCACAGCCCCAGCATTTT.